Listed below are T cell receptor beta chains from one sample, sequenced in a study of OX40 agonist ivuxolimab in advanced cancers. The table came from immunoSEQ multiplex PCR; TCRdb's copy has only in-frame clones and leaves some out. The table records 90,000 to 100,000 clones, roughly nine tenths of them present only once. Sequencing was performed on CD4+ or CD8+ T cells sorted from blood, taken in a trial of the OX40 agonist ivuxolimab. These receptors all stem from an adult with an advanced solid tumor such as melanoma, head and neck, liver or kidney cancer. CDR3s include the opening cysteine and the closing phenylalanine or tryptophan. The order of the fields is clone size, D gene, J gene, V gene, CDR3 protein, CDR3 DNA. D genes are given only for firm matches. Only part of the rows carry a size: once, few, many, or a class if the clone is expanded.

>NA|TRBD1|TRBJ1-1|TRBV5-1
CASSPQGAGSEAFF
TGCGCCAGCAGCCCCCAGGGGGCTGGGTCTGAAGCTTTCTTT
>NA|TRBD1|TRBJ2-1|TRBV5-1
CASSFWTGGNEQFF
TGCGCCAGCAGCTTCTGGACAGGAGGAAATGAGCAGTTCTTC
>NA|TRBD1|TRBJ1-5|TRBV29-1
CSVTTGNSNQPQHF
TGCAGCGTCACGACAGGGAATAGCAATCAGCCCCAGCATTTT
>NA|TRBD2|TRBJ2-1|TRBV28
CASSFSGRYNEQFF
TGTGCCAGCAGTTTCAGCGGGAGATACAATGAGCAGTTCTTC
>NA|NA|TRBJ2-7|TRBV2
CASSEGRLGEQYF
TGTGCCAGCAGTGAGGGCAGGTTGGGCGAGCAGTACTTC
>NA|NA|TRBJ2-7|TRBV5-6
CASSLSGGQYF
TGTGCCAGCAGCTTGTCTGGCGGGCAGTACTTC
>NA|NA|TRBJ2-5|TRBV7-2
CASSPFPETQYF
TGTGCCAGCAGCCCTTTCCCAGAGACCCAGTACTTC
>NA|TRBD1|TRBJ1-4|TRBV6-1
CASSVRTGFQEKLFF
TGTGCCAGCAGTGTCCGGACAGGTTTTCAGGAAAAACTGTTTTTT
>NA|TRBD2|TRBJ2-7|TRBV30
CAWMRGLESYEQYF
TGTGCCTGGATGAGGGGACTAGAGAGCTACGAGCAGTACTTC
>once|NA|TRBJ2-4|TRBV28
CASSPPSQGGIQYF
TGTGCCAGCAGTCCCCCAAGTCAGGGGGGCATTCAGTACTTC
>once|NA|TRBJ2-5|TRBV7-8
CASSLRPEGETQYF
TGTGCCAGCAGCTTAAGGCCGGAGGGAGAGACCCAGTACTTC
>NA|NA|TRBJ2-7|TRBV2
CASRIPGTRTYEQYF
TGTGCCAGCAGGATCCCCGGGACTCGGACCTACGAGCAGTACTTC
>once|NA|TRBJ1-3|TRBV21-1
CASSNLRASGNTIYF
TGTGCCAGCAGCAATCTTCGAGCGTCTGGAAACACCATATATTTT
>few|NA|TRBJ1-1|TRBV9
CASSPSTGRAFF
TGTGCCAGCAGCCCTAGTACAGGGCGAGCTTTCTTT
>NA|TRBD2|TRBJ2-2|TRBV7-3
CASSSRERERFTGELFF
TGTGCCAGCAGCTCAAGGGAGCGGGAACGCTTCACCGGGGAGCTGTTTTTT
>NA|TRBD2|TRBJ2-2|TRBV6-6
CASSYVASGYTGELFF
TGTGCCAGCAGTTACGTAGCTAGCGGTTACACCGGGGAGCTGTTTTTT
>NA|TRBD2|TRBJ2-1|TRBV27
CASSLSSASGVNEQFF
TGTGCCAGCAGTTTATCGAGCGCTAGCGGGGTCAATGAGCAGTTCTTC
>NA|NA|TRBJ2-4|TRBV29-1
CSVEDHGNIQYF
TGCAGCGTTGAAGATCATGGGAACATTCAGTACTTC
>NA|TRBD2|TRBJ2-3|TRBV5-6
CASSLIAGGTDTQYF
TGTGCCAGCAGTCTGATAGCGGGAGGCACAGATACGCAGTATTTT
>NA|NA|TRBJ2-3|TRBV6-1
CASSEGPTDTQYF
TGTGCCAGCAGTGAAGGGCCCACAGATACGCAGTATTTT
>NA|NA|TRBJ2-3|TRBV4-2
CASSRIVRATDTQYF
TGTGCCAGCAGCCGCATAGTAAGGGCGACAGATACGCAGTATTTT
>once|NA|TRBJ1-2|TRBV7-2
CASSPRGGNSRYGYTF
TGTGCCAGCAGCCCTAGGGGAGGCAACAGTAGATATGGCTACACCTTC
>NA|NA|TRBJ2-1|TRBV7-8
CASSLAFHEQFF
TGTGCCAGCAGCTTAGCTTTCCATGAGCAGTTCTTC
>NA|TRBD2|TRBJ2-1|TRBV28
CASLGTSGNANEQFF
TGTGCCAGCCTCGGGACTAGCGGGAACGCCAATGAGCAGTTCTTC
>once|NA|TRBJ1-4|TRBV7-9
CASSSEDEKLFF
TGTGCCAGCAGCTCAGAGGATGAAAAACTGTTTTTT
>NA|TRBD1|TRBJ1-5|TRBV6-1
CASKVQGDQPQHF
TGTGCCAGCAAAGTGCAGGGGGATCAGCCCCAGCATTTT
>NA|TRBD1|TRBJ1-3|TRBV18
CASSPDRAGNTIYF
TGTGCCAGCTCACCCGACAGGGCCGGAAACACCATATATTTT
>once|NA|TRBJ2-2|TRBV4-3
CASSQGWGTNTGELFF
TGCGCCAGCAGCCAAGGGTGGGGGACGAACACCGGGGAGCTGTTTTTT
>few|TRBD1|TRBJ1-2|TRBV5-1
CASSPGVRTGVGYGYTF
TGCGCCAGCAGCCCAGGGGTCAGGACAGGGGTAGGCTATGGCTACACCTTC
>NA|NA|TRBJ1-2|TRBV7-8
CASSPRGGNYGYTF
TGTGCCAGCAGCCCAAGGGGAGGGAACTATGGCTACACCTTC
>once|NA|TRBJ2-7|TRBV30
CAWSSGYEQYF
TGTGCCTGGAGTTCAGGTTACGAGCAGTACTTC
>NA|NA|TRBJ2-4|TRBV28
CASSPPENIQYF
TGTGCCAGCAGTCCTCCGGAAAACATTCAGTACTTC
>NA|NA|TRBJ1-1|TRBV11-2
CASSPQGAGRAFF
TGTGCCAGCAGCCCCCAGGGCGCGGGGAGAGCTTTCTTT
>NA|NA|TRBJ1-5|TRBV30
CAWSPTGNQPQHF
TGTGCCTGGAGTCCTACAGGGAATCAGCCCCAGCATTTT
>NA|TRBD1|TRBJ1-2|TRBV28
CASSLKGAQSRGYTF
TGTGCCAGCAGTTTAAAGGGGGCGCAGTCTAGGGGCTACACCTTC
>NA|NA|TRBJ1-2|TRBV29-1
CSVVSFYGYTF
TGCAGCGTTGTCTCCTTTTATGGCTACACCTTC
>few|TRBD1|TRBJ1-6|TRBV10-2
CASSEPGQGNSPLHF
TGCGCCAGCAGTGAGCCGGGACAGGGGAATTCACCCCTCCACTTT
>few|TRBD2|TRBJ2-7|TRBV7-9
CASTSGRAYEQYF
TGTGCCAGCACTAGCGGGAGGGCCTACGAGCAGTACTTC
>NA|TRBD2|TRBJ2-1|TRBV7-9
CASSPRTSGRGNEQFF
TGTGCCAGCAGCCCCCGGACTAGCGGGAGGGGCAATGAGCAGTTCTTC
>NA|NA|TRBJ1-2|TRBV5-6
CASSLLDGTQDYGYTF
TGTGCCAGCAGCTTGTTGGACGGGACCCAGGACTATGGCTACACCTTC
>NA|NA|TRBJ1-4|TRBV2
CAKGRREKLFF
TGTGCCAAGGGGAGGAGGGAAAAACTGTTTTTT
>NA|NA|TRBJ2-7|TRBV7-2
CASTPGQASYEQYF
TGTGCCAGCACCCCCGGGCAGGCTTCCTACGAGCAGTACTTC
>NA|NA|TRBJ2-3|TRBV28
CASSLSTDTQYF
TGTGCCAGCAGTTTAAGCACAGATACGCAGTATTTT
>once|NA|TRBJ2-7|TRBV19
CASSMRQFPEVQYF
TGTGCCAGTAGTATGAGACAGTTCCCTGAGGTGCAGTACTTC
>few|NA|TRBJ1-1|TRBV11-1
CASRDRRNTEAFF
TGTGCCAGCAGGGATAGGAGGAACACTGAAGCTTTCTTT
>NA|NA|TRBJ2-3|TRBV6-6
CASSDTGTRPDTQYF
TGTGCCAGCAGTGACACCGGGACCCGCCCAGATACGCAGTATTTT
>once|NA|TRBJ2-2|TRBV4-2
CASQREAGRANTGELFF
TGTGCCAGCCAACGGGAAGCGGGCAGAGCGAACACCGGGGAGCTGTTTTTT
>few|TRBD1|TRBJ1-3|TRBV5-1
CASSHGQGVDPIYF
TGCGCCAGCAGTCACGGACAGGGGGTGGATCCCATATATTTT
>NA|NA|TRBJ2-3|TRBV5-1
CASSLGEDTQYF
TGCGCCAGCAGCTTGGGAGAGGATACGCAGTATTTT
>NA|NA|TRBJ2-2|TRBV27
CASSLAFVTGELFF
TGTGCCAGCAGTTTAGCATTTGTCACCGGGGAGCTGTTTTTT
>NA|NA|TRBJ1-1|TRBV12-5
CASGLDISGVTEAFF
TGTGCTAGTGGTTTGGATATATCGGGAGTGACTGAAGCTTTCTTT
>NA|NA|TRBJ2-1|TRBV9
CASSGSPSSYNEQFF
TGTGCCAGCAGCGGGAGCCCCAGCTCCTACAATGAGCAGTTCTTC